This T cell receptor beta chain was observed in a study of molecular identifiers for immune sequencing clone quantification. Regarding the study as a whole: Underestimated sizes of highly expanded clones could result from identical TCR molecules that share a barcode.

At least ten counts were recorded for this clonotype. Antigen specificity is unknown. TCRdb called the PCR reads again in MiXCR, with one record for every CDR3 protein. The data contain more than 250,000 distinct CDR3 sequences, 20% to 25% of them singletons. CDR1 SEHNR and CDR2 FQNEAQ come from the germline V gene (reference sequence). The CDR3 runs 16 residues. Between the trimmed V and J ends, which lost 4 bases and 1 base, there was a span of 15 bases. Between 20,000 and 1,000,000 sorted cells, with 10%, 30% or 50% RNA, yielded naive CD8 libraries. Sorted naive CD8 T cells were those defined as CD8+CD4-CCR7+CD45RA+.

V usage is TRBV7-9 and J usage is TRBJ2-3; TRBD1 is a possible D gene (6 bases). The sequencing sample was made of naive CD8+ T cells from blood, with Jurkat cell RNA spiked in. Subset given: FACS-sorted CD8+CD4-CCR7+CD45RA+ naive T cells. The receptor was derived from a human donor in good health. Some libraries in this study had Jurkat cell RNA spiked in. CDR3 in DNA: TGTGCCAGCAGCTCGGGCCCTGGGGGCCGCACAGATACGCAGTATTTT. Protein product: CASSSGPGGRTDTQYF. Looking up the rest from reference TRBV7-9 and TRBJ2-3 gives the full variable domain: DTGVSQNPRHKITKRGQNVTFRCDPISEHNRLYWYRQTLGQGPEFLTYFQNEAQLEKSRLLSDRFSAERPKGSFSTLEIQRTEQGDSAMYLCASSSGPGGRTDTQYFGPGTRLTVL.